A selection of T cell receptor beta chains follows, all from one sample in a study of blood T cell repertoires in COVID-19. Clones were sequenced by immunoSEQ multiplex PCR, and TCRdb holds only the in-frame ones, with some missing. The sample records under 350,000 clones, 80% to 90% being singletons. Sample: peripheral blood. These receptor sequences come from a woman between 70 and 85 years old with acute or convalescent COVID-19. Both conserved end residues are part of each CDR3. The order of the fields is D gene, V gene, J gene, clone size, CDR3 DNA, CDR3 protein. The D gene is left open where the match is weak. Size is omitted from some rows. Given values are once, few, many or a class for expanded clones.

-	TRBV3-1/TRBV3-2	TRBJ1-4	-	TGTGCCAGCAGCATCGGGTCAGGAGGTGAAAAACTGTTTTTT	CASSIGSGGEKLFF
-	TRBV2	TRBJ2-1	-	TGTGCCAGCAGAATGAGGGGACAAGATGAGCAGTTCTTC	CASRMRGQDEQFF
TRBD1	TRBV19	TRBJ2-7	-	TGTGCCAGTAGTGACGGACAGGGGAGGTACGAGCAGTACTTC	CASSDGQGRYEQYF
TRBD1	TRBV3-1/TRBV3-2	TRBJ1-6	-	TGTGCCAGCAGCCACGGGACAGGGGGGACTTCACCCCTCCACTTT	CASSHGTGGTSPLHF
-	TRBV6-2/TRBV6-3	TRBJ2-6	-	TGTGCCAGCAGTTACTTCGACTACCTCTCTGGGGCCAACGTCCTGACTTTC	CASSYFDYLSGANVLTF
-	TRBV6-5	TRBJ2-4	-	TGTGCCAGCAGGACCAGGCCTCAAGACATTCAGTACTTC	CASRTRPQDIQYF
-	TRBV11-2	TRBJ2-3	-	TGTGCCAGCAGCTTGTTACAGGGTACGCAGTATTTT	CASSLLQGTQYF
-	TRBV7-9	TRBJ1-2	many	TGTGCCAGCAGCGTCCTGAGGGGGAGCTATGGCTACACCTTC	CASSVLRGSYGYTF
-	TRBV4-1	TRBJ1-6	few	TGCGCCAGCAGCCAAGAGGGGGGAGTGAATTCACCCCTCCACTTT	CASSQEGGVNSPLHF
-	TRBV2	TRBJ1-3	-	TGTGCCAGCAGTGCAACAGAAGGAAACACCATATATTTT	CASSATEGNTIYF
TRBD2	TRBV24-1	TRBJ2-3	-	TGTGCTACCGGGGGGGCCACAGATACGCAGTATTTT	CATGGATDTQYF
-	TRBV24-1	TRBJ1-1	-	TGTGCCACCTCTGATAGTAGGGGTGCTGGAGCTTTCTTT	CATSDSRGAGAFF
TRBD1	TRBV7-9	TRBJ2-7	-	TGTGCCAGCAACAGGGGAACCTACGAGCAGTACTTC	CASNRGTYEQYF
-	TRBV9	TRBJ1-2	-	TGTGCCAGCAGTATTGACGGGAAGGGCTACACCTTC	CASSIDGKGYTF
TRBD2	TRBV7-2	TRBJ2-3	-	TGTGCCAGCAGCTTAAATGGGTGGGGGGGAGATACGCAGTATTTT	CASSLNGWGGDTQYF
TRBD2	TRBV5-1	TRBJ2-7	-	TGCGCCAGCAGCTCGGCTCGGGGGGGATCCTACGAGCAGTACTTC	CASSSARGGSYEQYF
TRBD2	TRBV12-5	TRBJ2-1	-	TGTGCTAGTGCCAATAGCGGGGGTAATGAGCAGTTCTTC	CASANSGGNEQFF
-	TRBV19	TRBJ2-2	-	TGTGCCAGTAGTATACAGGGGAACACCGGGGAGCTGTTTTTT	CASSIQGNTGELFF
-	TRBV7-9	TRBJ1-3	-	TGTGCCAGCAGCTTACTTTCCGGAAACACCATATATTTT	CASSLLSGNTIYF
-	TRBV18	TRBJ1-2	few	TGTGCCAGCTCACCAGCTCCGGACTATGGCTACACCTTC	CASSPAPDYGYTF
-	TRBV19	TRBJ1-1	-	TGTGCCAGTAGTATGGGCCCCGGACTCCTCACTGAAGCTTTCTTT	CASSMGPGLLTEAFF
TRBD1	TRBV5-1	TRBJ2-2	-	TGCGCCAGCAGCTTCTCCGGGACAGTTCGGACCGGGGAGCTGTTTTTT	CASSFSGTVRTGELFF
-	TRBV7-9	TRBJ1-6	-	TGTGCCAGCAGCGTCAGGGGCTATAATTCACCCCTCCACTTT	CASSVRGYNSPLHF
TRBD1	TRBV24-1	TRBJ2-7	-	TGTGCCACCAGTTGTAGCAGGGGGCGGACGGGCTACGAGCAGTACTTC	CATSCSRGRTGYEQYF
-	TRBV7-6	TRBJ1-1	-	TGTGCCAGCAGCCGCGGGCCAGACCGGGGAGCTTTCTTT	CASSRGPDRGAFF
TRBD1	TRBV27	TRBJ2-7	-	TGTGCCAGCGGGGGCCCCCATCGACAGGGGGCTTACGAGCAGTACTTC	CASGGPHRQGAYEQYF
-	TRBV19	TRBJ1-1	-	TGTGCCAGTACCCCTGGGGCGCGTATCACTGAAGCTTTCTTT	CASTPGARITEAFF
-	TRBV6-5	TRBJ1-3	-	TGTGCCAGCAGTTACCTCGGGGAAGGAAAGGGCAACACCATATATTTT	CASSYLGEGKGNTIYF
-	TRBV15	TRBJ2-7	-	TGTGCCACCAGCAGAGATGGGCAGGGAGGTACCTACGAGCAGTACTTC	CATSRDGQGGTYEQYF
-	TRBV5-1	TRBJ2-6	-	TGCGCCAGCAGCACGGAACAGGGCGGTGGGGCCAACGTCCTGACTTTC	CASSTEQGGGANVLTF
TRBD1	TRBV9	TRBJ2-1	-	TGTGCCAGCAGCTTTACAGGGGCAATCGGGGATGAGCAGTTCTTC	CASSFTGAIGDEQFF
-	TRBV7-2	TRBJ1-2	once	TGTGCCAGCAGCTTCCTTAAGGAAGCGGGCTACACCTTC	CASSFLKEAGYTF
-	TRBV13	TRBJ1-2	-	TGTGCCAGCAGCTTAAGCCCCTCATGGGGCTACACCTTC	CASSLSPSWGYTF
TRBD1	TRBV7-9	TRBJ1-2	-	TGTGCCAGCAGCCGCGACTGGGGACAGGGGGCCTACACCTTC	CASSRDWGQGAYTF
-	TRBV3-1/TRBV3-2	TRBJ2-6	-	TGTGCCAGCAGCCAACGGCGGAGCGTTTCTGGGGCCAACGTCCTGACTTTC	CASSQRRSVSGANVLTF
TRBD1	TRBV10-3	TRBJ1-2	-	TGTGCCATCAGTGTTGAGGGGGCGGGATATGGCTACACCTTC	CAISVEGAGYGYTF
TRBD2	TRBV10-3	TRBJ2-7	-	TGTGCCATCAGAAGGACTAGCGGGGGGGACGAGCAGTACTTC	CAIRRTSGGDEQYF
-	TRBV6-5	TRBJ1-1	-	TGTGCCAGCATGGAGGGGACGGTAAGAACTGAAGCTTTCTTT	CASMEGTVRTEAFF
-	TRBV9	TRBJ1-2	-	TGTGCCAGCAGCACCTCACCGCAGGGACACGATGGCTACACCTTC	CASSTSPQGHDGYTF
-	TRBV23-1	TRBJ1-2	-	TGCGCCAGCAGTCAAGCAACAGGGTCCAACTATGGCTACACCTTC	CASSQATGSNYGYTF
TRBD1	TRBV2	TRBJ2-1	-	TGTGCCAGCAGTGGGACAGGCGGTGAGCAGTTCTTC	CASSGTGGEQFF
-	TRBV27	TRBJ1-1	-	TGTGCCAGCAGTTTATCGTACAGGGAAGCTGAAGCTTTCTTT	CASSLSYREAEAFF
TRBD1	TRBV9	TRBJ1-3	-	TGTGCCAGCAGCCCCCGTTTTTCGGGACAGGGAGTGGTTAACACCATATATTTT	CASSPRFSGQGVVNTIYF
-	TRBV19	TRBJ1-2	-	TGTGCCGCAGGGAAGGGGTACCACTATGGCTACACCTTC	CAAGKGYHYGYTF
TRBD1	TRBV2	TRBJ1-1	once	TGTGCCAGCAGTGAAGTCGGACAGGGCGCTGAAGCTTTCTTT	CASSEVGQGAEAFF
TRBD2	TRBV12-3/TRBV12-4	TRBJ2-1	-	TGTGCCAGCAGTCGGATAGCGGGGGGCGAGCAGTTCTTC	CASSRIAGGEQFF
-	TRBV5-1	TRBJ1-2	-	TGCGCCAGCAGCGTTGTGGGGGCCGATGGCTACACCTTC	CASSVVGADGYTF